This T cell receptor (beta chain) was found in a study of identical twins. Donors uniformly comprised healthy Caucasians. In the case of this clonotype: Its antigen is as yet unknown.

The study's findings and limits: The authors noted that invariant MAIT and iNKT cells could partly confound zero-insertion analyses. Cord blood beta clonotypes present at high abundance carried fewer insertions; no such pattern appeared in memory repertoires.

The CDR3 has 17 residues. V was cut by 1 base and J by 2 bases, with 18 bases left in between. Germline V gene sequence: CDR1 SGHNT, CDR2 YENEEA. A universal primer binding site was introduced by template switching. The final cDNA contained unique molecular identifiers. Each CDR3 protein gets one entry after TCRdb re-called the 5' RACE reads with MiXCR. The sample lists 500,000 to 700,000 distinct CDR3 sequences, roughly 7.2% occurring once. These data were also reused for a study on yellow fever vaccine responses in identical twins.

The clonotype originates from a woman between 18 and 29 years old in good health. The V call is TRBV11-3, the J call TRBJ2-7; a possible D gene is TRBD1 (6 bases). The sample consisted of PBMCs. The CDR3 nucleotides read TGTGCCAGCAGCTTAGGCCGCCTTGGACAGCCCGCCTACGAGCAGTACTTC. Translating gives CASSLGRLGQPAYEQYF.